The following is a T cell receptor (beta chain) sequence with its context. The antigen it recognizes is unknown. The record has no base qualities; no much larger clone is one base away. This sample was included in a study of T cell responses to AZD1222 COVID-19 vaccine (dated by TCRdb to about 2021). General notes on the study: TCR sequencing was performed for fewer than 250 trial participants, of whom about 200 were given two doses of AZD1222 and around 25 were given two doses of MenACWY control vaccine. Trial participants were enrolled by age into subgroups of 18-55, 56-69 and 70-plus years, and 148, 28 and 57 TCR-sequenced participants, respectively, were included in these subgroups. The paper's findings and limits, for the study overall: Most participants were white British and females outnumbered males, and the authors suggested that clonal diversity may have been underestimated. Reportedly, close to half of the unique spike-specific TCRs recognized epitopes lying outside the regions that are mutated in the B.1.351 and B.1.1.7 variants. Because no samples from the day 14 peak response were available, repertoires could be characterized only after the peak T cell response. Conclusions about previously exposed vaccinees are limited because only six or seven AZD1222 recipients were SARS-CoV-2 seropositive at baseline. The 56-69-year group was small, and its depth increase did not reach significance, likely because of low power. The whole spike protein was spanned by vaccine-associated CD4 TCRs, and dominant responses were seen in regions 160-218 and 743-854. After two AZD1222 doses, spike-specific TCR breadth and depth were significantly higher than at day 0 and than in MenACWY recipients.

Read against the paper, the sample's time point label means: about 28 days (+/-7) after the second vaccine dose. AZD1222 recipients given second doses at about 4 weeks or at about 12 weeks were pooled, since spike-specific TCR depth and breadth were not found to differ between the two schedules. The vaccinee samples were drawn from two UK trials, COV001 and COV002, one of which was a single-blind randomized controlled phase 2/3 trial testing AZD1222 (ChAdOx1 nCoV-19) in healthy adults. Trial participant PBMC samples were collected at day 0 and day 28 after the second dose for TCRbeta chain sequencing. The CDR3 regions of human TCRbeta chains were analyzed by immunosequencing. The original methods were these. Repertoire TCRs were checked for matches against a reference library of SARS-CoV-2-specific TCRs that had been generated using the MIRA antigen-specificity platform. Breadth meant the fraction of unique TCRs that were SARS-CoV-2-associated, whereas depth meant the fraction of total T cells that were SARS-CoV-2-associated. Each spike-specific TCR was assigned to its reactive spike region and to a CD4 or CD8 class using the MIRA data. Log10-transformed breadth and depth values were compared by one-way ANOVA with Sidak's multiple comparisons tests. The table comes from immuneACCESS by way of TCRdb, which keeps in-frame sequences with V and J called. Part of the clones is missing from these tables; in studies checked, under half for an unresolved V gene and the rest for unknown reasons. That table supplies the V and J calls and clone size; D and trimming were determined from the DNA. Across this sample there are over 120,000 clones, with 80% to 95% seen only once. The top ten clonotypes cover roughly 3.5% of the sample.

Sequences were derived from peripheral blood, sampled 28 days after the second AZD1222 dose. This TCR came from an adult who received the AZD1222 COVID-19 vaccine.

CDR3 sequence: CASSHRVYEQYF. The nucleotides read TGTGCCAGCAGCCACAGGGTCTACGAGCAGTACTTC. This sequence uses TRBV3-1 (or the pseudogene TRBV3-2) and TRBJ2-7; TRBD1 might be the D gene, on 5 matching bases. From a lookup of the germline V gene (reference sequence), CDR1 and CDR2 are LGHDT and YNNKEL. The germline ends are 6 bases apart after V is trimmed by 3 bases and J by 3 bases. The CDR3 numbers 12 residues from cysteine through phenylalanine. Only CDR3 DNA is held: 36 bases, read in frame from base 1.